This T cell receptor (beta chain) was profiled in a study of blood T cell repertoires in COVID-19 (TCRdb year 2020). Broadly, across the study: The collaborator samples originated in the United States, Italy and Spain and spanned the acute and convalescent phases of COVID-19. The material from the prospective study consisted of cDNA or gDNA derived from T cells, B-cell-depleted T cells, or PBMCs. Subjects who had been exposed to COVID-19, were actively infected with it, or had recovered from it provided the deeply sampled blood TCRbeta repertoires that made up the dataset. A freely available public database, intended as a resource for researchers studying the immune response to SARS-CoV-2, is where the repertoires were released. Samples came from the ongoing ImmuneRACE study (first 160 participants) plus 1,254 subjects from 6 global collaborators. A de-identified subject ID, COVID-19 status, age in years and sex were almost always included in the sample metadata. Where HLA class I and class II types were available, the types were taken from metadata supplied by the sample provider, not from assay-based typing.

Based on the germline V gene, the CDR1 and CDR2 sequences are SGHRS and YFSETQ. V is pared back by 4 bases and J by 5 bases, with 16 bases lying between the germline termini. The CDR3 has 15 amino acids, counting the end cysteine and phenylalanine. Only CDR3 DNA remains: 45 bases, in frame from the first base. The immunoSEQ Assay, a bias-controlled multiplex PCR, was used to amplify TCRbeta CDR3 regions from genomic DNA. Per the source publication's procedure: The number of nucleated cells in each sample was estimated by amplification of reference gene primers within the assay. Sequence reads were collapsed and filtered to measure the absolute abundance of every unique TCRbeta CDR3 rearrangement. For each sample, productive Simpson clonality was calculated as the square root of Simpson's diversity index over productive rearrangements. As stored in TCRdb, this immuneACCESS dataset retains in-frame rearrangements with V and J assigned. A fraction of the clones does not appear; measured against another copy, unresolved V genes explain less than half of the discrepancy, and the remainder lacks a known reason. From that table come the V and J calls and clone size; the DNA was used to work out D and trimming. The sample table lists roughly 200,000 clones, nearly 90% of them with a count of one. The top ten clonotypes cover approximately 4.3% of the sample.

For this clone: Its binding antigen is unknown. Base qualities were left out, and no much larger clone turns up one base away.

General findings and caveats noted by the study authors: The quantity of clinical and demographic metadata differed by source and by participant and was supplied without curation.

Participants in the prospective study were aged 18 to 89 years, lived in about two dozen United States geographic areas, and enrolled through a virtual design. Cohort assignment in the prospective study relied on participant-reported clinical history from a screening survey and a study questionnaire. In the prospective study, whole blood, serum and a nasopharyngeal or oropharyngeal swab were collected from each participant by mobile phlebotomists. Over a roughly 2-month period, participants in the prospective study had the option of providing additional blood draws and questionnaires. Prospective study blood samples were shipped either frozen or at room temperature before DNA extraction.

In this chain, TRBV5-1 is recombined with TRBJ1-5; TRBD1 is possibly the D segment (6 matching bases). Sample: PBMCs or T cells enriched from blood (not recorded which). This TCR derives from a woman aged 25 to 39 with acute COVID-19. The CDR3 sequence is CASSPGGAGDQPQHF. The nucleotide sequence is TGCGCCAGCAGCCCTGGGGGGGCAGGGGATCAGCCCCAGCATTTT.